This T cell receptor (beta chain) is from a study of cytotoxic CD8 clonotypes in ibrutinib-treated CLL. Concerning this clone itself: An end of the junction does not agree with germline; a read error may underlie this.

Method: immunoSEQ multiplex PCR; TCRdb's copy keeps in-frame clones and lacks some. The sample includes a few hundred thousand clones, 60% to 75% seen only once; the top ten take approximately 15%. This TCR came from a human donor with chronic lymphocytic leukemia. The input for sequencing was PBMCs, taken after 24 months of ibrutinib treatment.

CDR3 sequence: CAISKGSDEQYF. The CDR3 coding sequence is TGTGCCATTTCGAAGGGCTCCGACGAGCAGTACTTC. The rearrangement links TRBV10-3 to TRBJ2-7; D remains ambiguous. This CDR3 has 12 residues. Germline V gene sequence: CDR1 ENHRY, CDR2 SYGVKD.